The 24 T cell receptor beta chains below all came from one sample that was sequenced in a study of T cell responses to AZD1222 COVID-19 vaccine. Some clones are missing from TCRdb's copy, which holds only in-frame ones; the method was immunoSEQ multiplex PCR. Here the sample spans roughly 150,000 clones, roughly 90% being singletons. The specimen comprised peripheral blood, sampled on day 0 of AZD1222 vaccination. Receptor source: an adult in good health.

The rearrangement links TRBV28 to TRBJ1-1; TRBD1 might be the D (6 bases). Germline loops: CDR1 MDHEN, CDR2 SYDVKM. The CDR3 is made up of 12 amino acids. Trimming stripped 9 bases from V and 7 bases from J, with 15 bases between. CDR3 in DNA: TGTGCCAGTTCTCAACAGGGCTTTGAAGCTTTCTTT. Its translation: CASSQQGFEAFF.

The chain recombines TRBV6-5 with TRBJ1-2; D gene unclear. Trimming took 0 bases from V and 8 from J, leaving 13 bases between them. The CDR3 is 14 residues long. Germline CDR1 reads MNHEY; CDR2 reads SVGAGI. CDR3 sequence: CASSYSGISMGYTF. The CDR3 bases are TGTGCCAGCAGTTACTCCGGCATCTCCATGGGCTACACCTTC.

The chain is built from TRBV3-1 (or the pseudogene TRBV3-2) and TRBJ1-2; D is uncertain. Trimming took 2 bases from V and 0 from J, leaving 16 bases between them. This CDR3 region has 17 residues. Germline CDR1 is LGHDT and CDR2 is YNNKEL (reference sequence). The CDR3 is CASSQLGKRNSNYGYTF. Here the CDR3 DNA reads TGTGCCAGCAGCCAATTGGGAAAAAGGAACTCTAACTATGGCTACACCTTC.

The chain employs TRBV6-5 and TRBJ1-1; TRBD1 is a possible D gene (5 bases). The germline V gene has CDR1 MNHEY and CDR2 SVGAGI. The CDR3 runs to 15 residues. The ends were cut back, 3 bases at V and 1 base at J, with 12 bases in the middle. The CDR3 region has the DNA TGTGCCAGCAGTTATACGGGGCTTTCGAACACTGAAGCTTTCTTT. It codes for CASSYTGLSNTEAFF.

For the CDR3, the DNA is TGCAGCGTTGTGATATCCGGAGGGACAGGAGATCAGCCCCAGCATTTT. Protein product: CSVVISGGTGDQPQHF. The V call is TRBV29-1, the J call TRBJ1-5; 8 bases align to TRBD1. Germline CDR1 is SQVTM and CDR2 is ANQGSEA. J lost 5 bases, V lost 4 bases, and 13 bases had no gene match. CDR3 length: 16 amino acids.

V is TRBV5-4 and J is TRBJ1-3; no reliable D call. CDR1 is SGHNT and CDR2 is YYREEE in the germline V gene (reference sequence). The CDR3 consists of 18 residues. V lost 1 base and J 0 bases, leaving 17 bases between the germline ends. CDR3: CASSLTLVGIHSGNTIYF. The CDR3 DNA reads as TGTGCCAGCAGCTTGACCCTAGTGGGGATCCACTCTGGAAACACCATATATTTT.

The chain employs TRBV7-2 and TRBJ2-2, with unresolved D. The CDR3 extends over 15 amino acids. The germline CDR1 and CDR2 sequences are SGHTA and FQGNSA. V was clipped by 3 bases and J by 5 bases, with 13 bases between them. The CDR3 region has the DNA TGTGCCAGCAGCTTGAAGATCGGGCAAACCGGGGAGCTGTTTTTT. Protein product: CASSLKIGQTGELFF.

The CDR3 reads CASSSDRGKAQYF. The CDR3 coding sequence is TGTGCCAGCAGTTCGGACAGGGGAAAGGCGCAGTATTTT. This rearrangement joins TRBV27 to TRBJ2-3, with 9 bases aligning to TRBD1. CDR3 length: 13 residues. CDR1 and CDR2 from the germline V gene are MNHEY and SMNVEV (reference sequence). With V trimmed by 4 bases and J by 10 bases, 6 bases remained unmatched.

The chain couples TRBV5-1 to TRBJ1-5, with 8 positions matching TRBD1. With 0 bases clipped from V and 5 bases from J, the junction kept 4 bases outside the gene matches. CDR3 size: 15 residues. The V gene's germline CDR1 is SGHRS and CDR2 YFSETQ. CDR3 protein: CASSLGGTGYQPQHF. In nucleotides, the CDR3 is TGCGCCAGCAGCTTGGGCGGGACAGGTTATCAGCCCCAGCATTTT. Combining the CDR3 with reference TRBV5-1 and TRBJ1-5 gives the whole variable domain KAGVTQTPRYLIKTRGQQVTLSCSPISGHRSVSWYQQTPGQGLQFLFEYFSETQRNKGNFPGRFSGRQFSNSRSEMNVSTLELGDSALYLCASSLGGTGYQPQHFGDGTRLSIL.

The chain couples TRBV7-8 to TRBJ2-7, with 7 bases fitting TRBD1. Unmatched junction bases numbered 10, after V lost 5 bases and J lost 3 bases. The CDR3 covers 15 residues. From germline, CDR1 is SGHVS and CDR2 FQNEAQ. CDR3 bases: TGTGCCAGCAGCGGGTGGGGACAGCTCTTCTACGAGCAGTACTTC. This gives the protein CASSGWGQLFYEQYF.

The chain couples TRBV5-1 to TRBJ2-5, with D maybe TRBD2 (6 bases). Trimming removed 5 bases from V and 2 bases from J, with 13 bases in between. This CDR3 has 14 amino acids. Germline CDR1 SGHRS, CDR2 YFSETQ. CDR3 in DNA: TGCGCCAGCAGTCTGGGACTCGGACAAGAGACCCAGTACTTC. It codes for CASSLGLGQETQYF.

The V gene is TRBV12-5, the J gene TRBJ2-7; 12 bases agree with TRBD2. This CDR3 is built from 17 residues. Unmatched junction bases numbered 9, after V lost 2 bases and J lost 4 bases. The germline V gene encodes CDR1 LGHNT and CDR2 FRNRAP. DNA for the CDR3: TGTGCTAGTGGTTTGAGCGCACTAGCGGGGGGTTCTTACGAGCAGTACTTC. It specifies CASGLSALAGGSYEQYF.

The rearrangement joins TRBV19 to TRBJ2-1; 11 positions match TRBD2. The V and J ends lost 5 bases and 11 bases, in that order; junction bases with no gene match: 14. The CDR3 sequence is 16 residues long. Germline V gene data show CDR1 as LNHDA and CDR2 as SQIVND (reference sequence). Written as DNA, the CDR3 is TGTGCCAGTAGTGAAATTCTAGCGGGAGGAGGGGGGCAGCAGTTCTTC. It specifies CASSEILAGGGGQQFF.

V usage is TRBV6-6 and J usage is TRBJ2-7, with 8 bases fitting TRBD1. The germline gives CDR1 MNHNY, CDR2 SVGAGI (reference sequence). The CDR3 has 16 residues. V was clipped by 4 bases and J by 6 bases; unmatched bases: 14. DNA for the CDR3: TGTGCCAGCAGTTCCACCATTGGACAGGGAAGGTCCGAGCAGTACTTC. It encodes CASSSTIGQGRSEQYF.

The V gene is TRBV9, the J gene TRBJ2-4; TRBD1 aligns across 7 bases. This CDR3 has 15 residues. Germline trimming cut 5 bases from V and 0 bases from J; bases unmatched to any gene: 5. The V gene's germline CDR1 is SGDLS and CDR2 YYNGEE. The CDR3 region is CASSEGTVAKNIQYF. CDR3 sequence (DNA): TGTGCCAGCAGTGAAGGGACAGTAGCCAAAAACATTCAGTACTTC. The variable domain in full, completed from reference TRBV9 and TRBJ2-4, reads DSGVTQTPKHLITATGQRVTLRCSPRSGDLSVYWYQQSLDQGLQFLIQYYNGEERAKGNILERFSAQQFPDLHSELNLSSLELGDSALYFCASSEGTVAKNIQYFGAGTRLSVL.

The chain is built from TRBV27 and TRBJ1-2, with TRBD1 matching over 10 bases. Germline-derived CDR1 and CDR2 are MNHEY and SMNVEV (reference sequence). The CDR3 runs to 13 residues. Germline trimming cut 6 bases from V and 8 bases from J; bases unmatched to any gene: 6. Here the CDR3 DNA reads TGTGCCAGCAGCTCGGGGACAGGGGAGGGCTACACCTTC. It yields the protein CASSSGTGEGYTF.

The rearrangement links TRBV5-1 to TRBJ1-1; tentative D call: TRBD1 (6 bases). Germline CDR1 reads SGHRS; CDR2 reads YFSETQ. CDR3 length equals 14 residues. V lost 4 bases, J lost 4 bases, and 14 bases lay in between. CDR3 sequence (DNA): TGCGCCAGCAGCCTGAAGACAGGCTTCACTGAAGCTTTCTTT. It codes for CASSLKTGFTEAFF.

The chain carries TRBV2 and TRBJ1-4; 7 positions agree with TRBD1. The trim removed 6 bases at V and 5 bases at J, leaving 3 bases unmatched. Germline V CDR1 and CDR2: SNHLY, FYNNEI. This CDR3 spans 13 amino acids. CDR3 DNA: TGTGCCAGCAGAGGGACAGAAAATGAAAAACTGTTTTTT. Translation: CASRGTENEKLFF.

The chain joins TRBV7-9 to TRBJ2-5; no clear D gene. The V end lost 2 bases, the J end lost 5 bases, and 18 bases lay between the germline ends. This CDR3 comprises 16 residues. From germline, CDR1 is SEHNR and CDR2 FQNEAQ (reference sequence). CDR3 region: CASSLIGYDLGETQYF. The CDR3 DNA reads TGTGCCAGCAGCTTAATTGGCTACGACCTTGGGGAGACCCAGTACTTC.

The rearrangement links TRBV13 to TRBJ2-7; 13 nucleotides match TRBD2. The ends lost 6 bases at V and 3 bases at J; junction bases unmatched: 2. The germline V gene encodes CDR1 PRHDT and CDR2 FYEKMQ (reference sequence). The CDR3 has 14 residues. The DNA of the CDR3 is TGTGCCAGCAGTCGGACTAGCGGGAGCTACGAGCAGTACTTC. Translating it yields CASSRTSGSYEQYF.

This clone showed up just once. The V call is TRBV2, the J call TRBJ2-2, with TRBD2 as a possible D gene (5 bases). V gave up 10 bases and J gave up 6 bases, with 24 bases separating them. Germline V gives CDR1 SNHLY, CDR2 FYNNEI. This CDR3 contains 16 residues. The CDR3 here is CAISLARPRGSGELFF. The CDR3 DNA sequence: TGTGCCATCTCGTTAGCTCGCCCCCGGGGTTCCGGGGAGCTGTTTTTT.

Of note for this clone: Other DNA sequences in the sample encode the same CDR3. V and J are TRBV2 and TRBJ2-4; tentative D call: TRBD2 (5 bases). The V and J ends lost 7 bases and 2 bases respectively, with 12 bases between them. Per the germline V gene, CDR1 is SNHLY and CDR2 is FYNNEI. The CDR3 totals 14 residues. CDR3 DNA: TGTGCCAGCATTGCGGGCCTTACCAAAAACATTCAGTACTTC. The encoded protein is CASIAGLTKNIQYF.

A remark on this clone: The sample has other DNA sequences that encode this CDR3 too. The chain links TRBV18 to TRBJ2-7; D unresolved. CDR1 is KGHSH, CDR2 LQKENI, per germline. The CDR3 loop spans 13 amino acids. Trimming cost V 3 bases and J 0 bases, with 6 bases left between them. Here the CDR3 DNA reads TGTGCCAGCTCACCCCCGAGCTCCTACGAGCAGTACTTC. Protein sequence: CASSPPSSYEQYF.

This clone came up once. This chain connects TRBV6-2 or TRBV6-3 to TRBJ2-7; possible D gene TRBD2, 7 bases. The CDR3 loop spans 15 amino acids. V was shortened by 4 bases and J by 7 bases, with 20 bases between the two germline ends. CDR1 is MNHEY and CDR2 is SVGEGT in the germline V gene. This chain's CDR3 is CASSSRGASPGEQYF. The CDR3 DNA follows: TGTGCCAGCAGTTCACGGGGGGCCTCCCCCGGGGAGCAGTACTTC.